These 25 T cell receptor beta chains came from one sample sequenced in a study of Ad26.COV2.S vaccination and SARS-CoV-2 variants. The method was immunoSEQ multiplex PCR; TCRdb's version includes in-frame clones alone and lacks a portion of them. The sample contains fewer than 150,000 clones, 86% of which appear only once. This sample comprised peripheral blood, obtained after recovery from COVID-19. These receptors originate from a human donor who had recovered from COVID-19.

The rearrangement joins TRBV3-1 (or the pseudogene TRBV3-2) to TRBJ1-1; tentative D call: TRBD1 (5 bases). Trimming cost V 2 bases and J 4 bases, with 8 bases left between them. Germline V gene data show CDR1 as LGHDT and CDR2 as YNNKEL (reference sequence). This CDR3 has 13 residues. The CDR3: CASSQTGVTEAFF. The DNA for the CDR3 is TGTGCCAGCAGCCAAACGGGGGTCACTGAAGCTTTCTTT.

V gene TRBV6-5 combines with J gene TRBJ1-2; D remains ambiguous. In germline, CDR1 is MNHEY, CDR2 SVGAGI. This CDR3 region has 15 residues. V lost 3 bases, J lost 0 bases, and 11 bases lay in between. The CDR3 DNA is TGTGCCAGCAGTTATGGGCGGCGAGCTAACTATGGCTACACCTTC. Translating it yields CASSYGRRANYGYTF.

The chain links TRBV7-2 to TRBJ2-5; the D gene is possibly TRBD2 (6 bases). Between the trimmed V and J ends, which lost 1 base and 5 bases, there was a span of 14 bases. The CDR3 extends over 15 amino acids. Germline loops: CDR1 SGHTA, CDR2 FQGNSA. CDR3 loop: CASSLVRRASETQYF. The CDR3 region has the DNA TGTGCCAGCAGCTTAGTCAGGAGGGCTAGTGAGACCCAGTACTTC.

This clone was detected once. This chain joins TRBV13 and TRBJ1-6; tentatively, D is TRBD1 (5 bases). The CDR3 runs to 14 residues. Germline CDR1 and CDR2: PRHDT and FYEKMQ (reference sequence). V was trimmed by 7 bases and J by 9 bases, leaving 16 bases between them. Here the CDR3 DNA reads TGTGCCAGCACCTCCGGGACCCAGAGTTCACCCCTCCACTTT. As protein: CASTSGTQSSPLHF. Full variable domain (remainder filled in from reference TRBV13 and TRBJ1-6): AAGVIQSPRHLIKEKRETATLKCYPIPRHDTVYWYQQGPGQDPQFLISFYEKMQSDKGSIPDRFSAQQFSDYHSELNMSSLELGDSALYFCASTSGTQSSPLHFGNGTRLTVT.

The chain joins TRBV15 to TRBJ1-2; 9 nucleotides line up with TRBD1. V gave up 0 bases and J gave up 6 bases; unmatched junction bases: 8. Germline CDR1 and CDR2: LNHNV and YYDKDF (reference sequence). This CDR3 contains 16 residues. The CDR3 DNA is TGTGCCACCAGCAGAGATCGGGACAGGGCCCGGGATGGCTACACCTTC. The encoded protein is CATSRDRDRARDGYTF.

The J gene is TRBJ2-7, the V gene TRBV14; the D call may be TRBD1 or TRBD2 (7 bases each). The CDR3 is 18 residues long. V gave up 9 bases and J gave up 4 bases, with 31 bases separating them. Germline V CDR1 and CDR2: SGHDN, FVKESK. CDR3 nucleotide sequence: TGTGCCAGAACTCGACAGGGACTAAAATTTGGAGGGCCGTACGAGCAGTACTTC. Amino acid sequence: CARTRQGLKFGGPYEQYF. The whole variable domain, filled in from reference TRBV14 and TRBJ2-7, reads EAGVTQFPSHSVIEKGQTVTLRCDPISGHDNLYWYRRVMGKEIKFLLHFVKESKQDESGMPNNRFLAERTGGTYSTLKVQPAELEDSGVYFCARTRQGLKFGGPYEQYFGPGTRLTVT.

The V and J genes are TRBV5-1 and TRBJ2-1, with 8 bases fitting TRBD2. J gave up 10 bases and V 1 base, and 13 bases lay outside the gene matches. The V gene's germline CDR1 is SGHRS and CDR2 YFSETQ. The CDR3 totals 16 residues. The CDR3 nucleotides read TGCGCCAGCAGCTTGCGGGCGGGGGGAAGAGAGTCGGAGCAGTTCTTC. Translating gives CASSLRAGGRESEQFF. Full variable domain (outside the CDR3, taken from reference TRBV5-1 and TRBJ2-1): KAGVTQTPRYLIKTRGQQVTLSCSPISGHRSVSWYQQTPGQGLQFLFEYFSETQRNKGNFPGRFSGRQFSNSRSEMNVSTLELGDSALYLCASSLRAGGRESEQFFGPGTRLTVL.

The CDR3 DNA reads as TGCGCCAGCAGCCAAACAGGGGGACCCTACAATGAGCAGTTCTTC. Amino acid sequence: CASSQTGGPYNEQFF. This chain links TRBV4-1 with TRBJ2-1; 8 nucleotides match TRBD1. CDR1 MGHRA and CDR2 YSYEKL come from the germline V gene. This CDR3 is 15 amino acids long. V lost 2 bases to trimming and J lost 2 bases; unmatched junction nucleotides: 2.

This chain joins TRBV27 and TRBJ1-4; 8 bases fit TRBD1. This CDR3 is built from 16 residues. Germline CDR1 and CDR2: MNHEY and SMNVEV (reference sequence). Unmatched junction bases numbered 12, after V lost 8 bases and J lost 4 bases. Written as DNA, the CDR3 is TGTGCCAGCCGCACTACAGGGGGGACCGTTAATGAAAAACTGTTTTTT. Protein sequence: CASRTTGGTVNEKLFF.

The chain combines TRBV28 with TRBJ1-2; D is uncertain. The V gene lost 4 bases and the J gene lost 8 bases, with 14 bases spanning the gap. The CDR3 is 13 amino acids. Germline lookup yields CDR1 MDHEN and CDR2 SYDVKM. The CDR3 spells CASSSLIRGGYTF. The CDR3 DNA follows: TGTGCCAGCAGTTCGTTAATCCGAGGGGGCTACACCTTC.

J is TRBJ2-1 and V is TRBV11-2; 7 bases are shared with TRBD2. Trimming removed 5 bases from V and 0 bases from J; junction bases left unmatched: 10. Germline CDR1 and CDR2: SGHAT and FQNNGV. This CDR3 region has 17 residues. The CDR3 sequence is CASSGGAGLSSYNEQFF. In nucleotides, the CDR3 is TGTGCCAGCAGCGGGGGAGCGGGACTAAGCTCCTACAATGAGCAGTTCTTC.

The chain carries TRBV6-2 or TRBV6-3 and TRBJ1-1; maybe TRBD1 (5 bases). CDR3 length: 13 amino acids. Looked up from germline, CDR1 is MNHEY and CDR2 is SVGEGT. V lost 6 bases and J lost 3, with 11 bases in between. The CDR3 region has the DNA TGTGCCAGCAGCCCCGACAGATACACTGAAGCTTTCTTT. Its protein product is CASSPDRYTEAFF.

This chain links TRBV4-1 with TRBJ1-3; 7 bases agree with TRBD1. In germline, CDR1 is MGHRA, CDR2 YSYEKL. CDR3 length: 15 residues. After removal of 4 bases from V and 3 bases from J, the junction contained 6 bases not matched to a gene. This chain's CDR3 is CASSPHWTGGNTIYF. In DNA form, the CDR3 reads TGCGCCAGCAGCCCTCATTGGACAGGTGGAAACACCATATATTTT.

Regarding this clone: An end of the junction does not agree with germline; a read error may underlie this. The CDR3 protein is CASSLERGYEQYF. The DNA for the CDR3 is TGTGCCAGCAGCCTAGAGAGGGGCTACGAGCAGTACTTC. The rearrangement links TRBV11-2 to TRBJ2-7; D is possibly TRBD1 or TRBD2 (5 bases each). Looked up from germline, CDR1 is SGHAT and CDR2 is FQNNGV. CDR3 length equals 13 residues.

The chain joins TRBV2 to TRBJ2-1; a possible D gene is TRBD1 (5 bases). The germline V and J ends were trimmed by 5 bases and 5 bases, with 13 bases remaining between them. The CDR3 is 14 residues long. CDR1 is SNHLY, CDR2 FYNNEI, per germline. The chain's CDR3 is CASSRRQTDNEQFF. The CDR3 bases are TGTGCCAGCAGTCGAAGACAGACCGACAATGAGCAGTTCTTC.

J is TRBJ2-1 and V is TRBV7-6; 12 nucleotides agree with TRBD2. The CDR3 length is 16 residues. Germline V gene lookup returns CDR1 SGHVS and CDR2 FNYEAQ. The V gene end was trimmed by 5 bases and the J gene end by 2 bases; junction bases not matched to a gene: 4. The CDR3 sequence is CASSPGLAGTYNEQFF. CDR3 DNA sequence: TGTGCCAGCAGCCCGGGACTAGCGGGTACCTACAATGAGCAGTTCTTC.

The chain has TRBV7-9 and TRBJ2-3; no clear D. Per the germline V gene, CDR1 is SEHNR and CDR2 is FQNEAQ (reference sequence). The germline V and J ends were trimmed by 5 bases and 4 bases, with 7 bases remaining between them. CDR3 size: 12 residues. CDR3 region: CASSTEPDTQYF. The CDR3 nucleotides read TGTGCCAGCAGCACCGAACCAGATACGCAGTATTTT.

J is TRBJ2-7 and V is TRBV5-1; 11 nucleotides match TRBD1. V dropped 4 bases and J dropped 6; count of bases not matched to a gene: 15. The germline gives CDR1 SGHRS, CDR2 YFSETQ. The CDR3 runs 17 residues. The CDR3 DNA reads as TGCGCCAGCAGCCCGAATGTTCCCGGGACAGGGGGTCTCGAGCAGTACTTC. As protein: CASSPNVPGTGGLEQYF.

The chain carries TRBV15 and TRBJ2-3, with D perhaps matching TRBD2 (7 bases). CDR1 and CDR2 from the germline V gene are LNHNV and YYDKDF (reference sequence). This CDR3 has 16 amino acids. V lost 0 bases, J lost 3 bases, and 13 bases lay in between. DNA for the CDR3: TGTGCCACCAGCAGAGAGGGAGGGGGAGGTACAGATACGCAGTATTTT. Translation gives CATSREGGGGTDTQYF.

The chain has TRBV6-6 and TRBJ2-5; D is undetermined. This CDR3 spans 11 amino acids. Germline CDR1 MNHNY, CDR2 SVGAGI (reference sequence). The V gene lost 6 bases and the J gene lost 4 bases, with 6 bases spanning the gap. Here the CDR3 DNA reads TGTGCCAGCAGCGTAGGAGAGACCCAGTACTTC. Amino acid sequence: CASSVGETQYF.

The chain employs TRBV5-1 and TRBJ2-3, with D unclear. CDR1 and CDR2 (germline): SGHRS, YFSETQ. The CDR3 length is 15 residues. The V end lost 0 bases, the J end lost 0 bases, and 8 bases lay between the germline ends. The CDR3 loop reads CASSLDLPSTDTQYF. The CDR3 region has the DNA TGCGCCAGCAGCTTGGACCTTCCGAGCACAGATACGCAGTATTTT.

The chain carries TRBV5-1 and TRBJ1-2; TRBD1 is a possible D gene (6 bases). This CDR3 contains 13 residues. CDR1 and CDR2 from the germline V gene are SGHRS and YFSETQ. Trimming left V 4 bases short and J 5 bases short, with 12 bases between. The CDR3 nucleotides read TGCGCCAGCAGCGGGGGGACAAGTTATGGCTACACCTTC. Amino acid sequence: CASSGGTSYGYTF.

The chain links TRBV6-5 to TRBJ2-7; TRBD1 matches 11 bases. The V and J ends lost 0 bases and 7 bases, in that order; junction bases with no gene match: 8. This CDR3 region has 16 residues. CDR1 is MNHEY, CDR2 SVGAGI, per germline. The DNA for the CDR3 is TGTGCCAGCAGTTACTCTGACGGGGGGACAGGGGGAGAGCAGTACTTC. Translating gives CASSYSDGGTGGEQYF.

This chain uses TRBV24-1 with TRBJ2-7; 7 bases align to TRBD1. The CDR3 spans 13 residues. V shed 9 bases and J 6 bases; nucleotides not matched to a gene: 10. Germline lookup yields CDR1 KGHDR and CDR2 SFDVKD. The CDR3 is CATSAGGLGEQYF. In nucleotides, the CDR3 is TGTGCCACCTCCGCAGGGGGATTGGGCGAGCAGTACTTC.

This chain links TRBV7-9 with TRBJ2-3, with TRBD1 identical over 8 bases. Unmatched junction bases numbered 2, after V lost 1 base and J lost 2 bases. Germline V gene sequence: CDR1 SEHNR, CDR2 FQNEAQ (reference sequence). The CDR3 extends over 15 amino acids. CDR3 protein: CASSLGTGNTDTQYF. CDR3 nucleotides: TGTGCCAGCAGCTTAGGGACAGGGAACACAGATACGCAGTATTTT.